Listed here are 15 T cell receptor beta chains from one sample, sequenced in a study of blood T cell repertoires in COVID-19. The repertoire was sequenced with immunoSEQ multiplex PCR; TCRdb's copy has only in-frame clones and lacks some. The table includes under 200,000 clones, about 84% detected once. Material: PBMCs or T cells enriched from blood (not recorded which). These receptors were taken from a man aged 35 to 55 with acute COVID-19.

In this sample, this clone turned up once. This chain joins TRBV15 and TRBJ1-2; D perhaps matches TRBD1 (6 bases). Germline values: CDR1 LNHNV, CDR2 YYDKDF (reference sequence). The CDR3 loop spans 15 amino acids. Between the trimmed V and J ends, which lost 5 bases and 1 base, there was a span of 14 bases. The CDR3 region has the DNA TGTGCCACCAGCGGGGGGGGCGGGTATAACTATGGCTACACCTTC. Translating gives CATSGGGGYNYGYTF.

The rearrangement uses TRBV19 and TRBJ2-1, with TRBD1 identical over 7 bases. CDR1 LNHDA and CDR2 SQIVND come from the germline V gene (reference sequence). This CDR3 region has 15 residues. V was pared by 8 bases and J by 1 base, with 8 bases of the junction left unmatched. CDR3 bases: TGTGCCAGTCGCAGGGGGTCTGGGTCCTACAATGAGCAGTTCTTC. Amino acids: CASRRGSGSYNEQFF.

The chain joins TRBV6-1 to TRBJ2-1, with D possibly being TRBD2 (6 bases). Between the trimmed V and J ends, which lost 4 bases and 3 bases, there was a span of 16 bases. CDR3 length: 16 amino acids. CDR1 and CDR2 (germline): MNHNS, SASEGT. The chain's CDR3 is CASSGFSGGNYNEQFF. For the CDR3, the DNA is TGTGCCAGCAGTGGGTTCTCAGGCGGGAACTACAATGAGCAGTTCTTC.

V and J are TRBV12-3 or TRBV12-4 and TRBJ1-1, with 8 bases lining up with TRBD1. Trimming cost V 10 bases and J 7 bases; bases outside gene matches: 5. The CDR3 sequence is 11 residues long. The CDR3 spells CATDGTGEAFF. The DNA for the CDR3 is TGTGCCACCGACGGGACAGGTGAAGCTTTCTTT.

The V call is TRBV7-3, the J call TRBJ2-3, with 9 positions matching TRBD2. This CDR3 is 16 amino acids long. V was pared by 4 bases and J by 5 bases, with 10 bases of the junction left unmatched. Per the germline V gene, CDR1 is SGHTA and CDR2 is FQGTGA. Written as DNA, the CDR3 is TGTGCCAGCAGCTCCCGTACTAGCGGGTTGGTAGATACGCAGTATTTT. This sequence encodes CASSSRTSGLVDTQYF.

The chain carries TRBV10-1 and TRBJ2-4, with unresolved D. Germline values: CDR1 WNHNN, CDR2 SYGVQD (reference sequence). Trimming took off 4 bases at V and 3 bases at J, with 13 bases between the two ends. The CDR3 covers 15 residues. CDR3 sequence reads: CASSGGPAFKNIQYF. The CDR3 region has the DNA TGCGCCAGCAGTGGCGGTCCAGCTTTCAAAAACATTCAGTACTTC.

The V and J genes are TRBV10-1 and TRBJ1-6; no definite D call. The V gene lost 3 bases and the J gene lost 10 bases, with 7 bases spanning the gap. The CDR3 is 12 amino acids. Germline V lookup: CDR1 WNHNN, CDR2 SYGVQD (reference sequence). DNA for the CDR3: TGCGCCAGCAGTGACGACAACTCACCCCTCCACTTT. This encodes CASSDDNSPLHF.

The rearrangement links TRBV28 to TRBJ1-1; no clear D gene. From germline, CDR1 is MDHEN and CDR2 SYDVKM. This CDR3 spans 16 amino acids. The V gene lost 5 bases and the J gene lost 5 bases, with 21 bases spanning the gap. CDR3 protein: CASSIQDGRPGTEAFF. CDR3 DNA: TGTGCCAGCAGTATTCAGGACGGGCGGCCGGGGACTGAAGCTTTCTTT.

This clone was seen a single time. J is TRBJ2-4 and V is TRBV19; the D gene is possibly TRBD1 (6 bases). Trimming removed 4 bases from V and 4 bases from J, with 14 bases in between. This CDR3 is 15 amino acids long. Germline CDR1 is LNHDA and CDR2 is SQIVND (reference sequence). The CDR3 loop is CASSTHRDTKNIQYF. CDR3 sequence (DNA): TGTGCCAGTAGTACCCACCGGGACACGAAAAACATTCAGTACTTC.

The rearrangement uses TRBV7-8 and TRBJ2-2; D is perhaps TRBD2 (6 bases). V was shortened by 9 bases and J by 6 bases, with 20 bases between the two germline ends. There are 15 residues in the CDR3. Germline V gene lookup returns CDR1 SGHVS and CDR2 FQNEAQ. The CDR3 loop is CASGYGGTVAGELFF. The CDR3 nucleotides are TGTGCCAGTGGGTATGGGGGGACGGTGGCCGGGGAGCTGTTTTTT. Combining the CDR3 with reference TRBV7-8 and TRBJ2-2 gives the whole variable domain GAGVSQSPRYKVAKRGQDVALRCDPISGHVSLFWYQQALGQGPEFLTYFQNEAQLDKSGLPSDRFFAERPEGSVSTLKIQRTQQEDSAVYLCASGYGGTVAGELFFGEGSRLTVL.

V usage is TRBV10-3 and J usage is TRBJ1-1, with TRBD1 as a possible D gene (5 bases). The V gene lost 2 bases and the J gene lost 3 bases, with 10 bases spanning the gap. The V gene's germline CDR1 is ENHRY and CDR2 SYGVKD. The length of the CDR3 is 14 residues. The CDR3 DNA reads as TGTGCCATCAGTGAGACCCAGGGTCACACTGAAGCTTTCTTT. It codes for CAISETQGHTEAFF.

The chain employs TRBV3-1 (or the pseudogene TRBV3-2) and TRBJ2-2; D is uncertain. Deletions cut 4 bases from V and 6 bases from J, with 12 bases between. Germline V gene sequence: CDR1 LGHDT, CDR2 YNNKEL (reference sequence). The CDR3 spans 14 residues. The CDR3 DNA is TGTGCCAGCAGCCTCTATTTGTTCGCCGGGGAGCTGTTTTTT. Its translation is CASSLYLFAGELFF.

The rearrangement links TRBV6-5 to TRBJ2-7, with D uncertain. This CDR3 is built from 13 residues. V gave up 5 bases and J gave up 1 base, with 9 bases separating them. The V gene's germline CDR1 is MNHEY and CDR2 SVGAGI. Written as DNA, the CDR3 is TGTGCCAGCAGTAGGAGAAATTCCTACGAGCAGTACTTC. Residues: CASSRRNSYEQYF.

The CDR3 sequence is CAISESQVSNQPQHF. As DNA, the CDR3 is TGTGCCATCAGTGAGTCACAGGTTAGCAATCAGCCCCAGCATTTT. This chain joins TRBV10-3 and TRBJ1-5, with D perhaps matching TRBD1 (5 bases). Trimming cost V 0 bases and J 0 bases, with 6 bases left between them. The CDR3 consists of 15 residues. CDR1 and CDR2 (germline): ENHRY, SYGVKD.

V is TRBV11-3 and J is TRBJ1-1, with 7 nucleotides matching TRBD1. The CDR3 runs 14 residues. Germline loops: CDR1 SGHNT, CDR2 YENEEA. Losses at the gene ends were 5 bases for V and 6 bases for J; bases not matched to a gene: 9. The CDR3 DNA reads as TGTGCCAGCAGCCCGAGCAGGGGGAGGCCTGAAGCTTTCTTT. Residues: CASSPSRGRPEAFF. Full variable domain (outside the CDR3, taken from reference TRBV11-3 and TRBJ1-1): EAGVVQSPRYKIIEKKQPVAFWCNPISGHNTLYWYLQNLGQGPELLIRYENEEAVDDSQLPKDRFSAERLKGVDSTLKIQPAELGDSAVYLCASSPSRGRPEAFFGQGTRLTVV.